The rows below give T cell receptor beta chains drawn from one sample of a study of T cells in narcolepsy. Profiled with immunoSEQ multiplex PCR; TCRdb holds only in-frame clones, not every one. Here the sample spans 25,000 to 30,000 clones, 79% being singletons. Sequencing used memory (CD45RA-) CD4+ T cells from blood. Source of these receptors: a human donor in good health. CDR3s include the opening cysteine and the closing phenylalanine or tryptophan. A D gene is named only where the DNA matches it firmly. Clone size is stated in some rows and not others, as once, few, many or a class when expanded.

14,-,TRBJ2-7,-,TRBV7-2,CASSLDVGSYEQYF,TGTGCCAGCAGCTTAGACGTCGGCTCCTACGAGCAGTACTTC
15,TRBD1,TRBJ2-1,-,TRBV15,CATSRDPGGFNEQFF,TGTGCCACCAGCAGAGATCCAGGGGGTTTCAATGAGCAGTTCTTC
15,TRBD2,TRBJ2-7,once,TRBV2,CASSEIAGGLYEQYF,TGTGCCAGCAGTGAAATAGCGGGAGGCCTCTACGAGCAGTACTTC
15,-,TRBJ2-3,-,TRBV4-3,CASSQEGTNTDTQYF,TGCGCCAGCAGCCAAGAAGGGACGAACACAGATACGCAGTATTTT
14,TRBD1,TRBJ2-2,-,TRBV10-1,CASSETGGTGELFF,TGCGCCAGCAGTGAGACAGGGGGCACCGGGGAGCTGTTTTTT
14,TRBD1,TRBJ1-1,-,TRBV4-2,CASSRTGGDTEAFF,TGTGCCAGCAGCCGGACAGGGGGAGACACTGAAGCTTTCTTT
13,TRBD1,TRBJ1-1,-,TRBV6-4,CASRADRTTEAFF,TGTGCCAGCAGGGCGGACAGGACCACTGAAGCTTTCTTT
13,-,TRBJ2-7,-,TRBV7-8,CASSSRQSYEQYF,TGTGCCAGCAGCTCAAGACAGTCCTACGAGCAGTACTTC
15,-,TRBJ2-3,-,TRBV7-2,CASSLFGVGTDTQYF,TGTGCCAGCAGCTTGTTTGGGGTTGGCACAGATACGCAGTATTTT
14,-,TRBJ1-5,-,TRBV18,CASSPGIRNQPQHF,TGTGCCAGCTCACCCGGAATACGTAATCAGCCCCAGCATTTT
14,-,TRBJ1-1,-,TRBV28,CASSLSGANTEAFF,TGTGCCAGCAGTTTATCAGGGGCGAACACTGAAGCTTTCTTT
16,TRBD1,TRBJ1-5,-,TRBV7-3,CASSLKGTGGRQPQHF,TGTGCCAGCAGCTTAAAAGGGACAGGGGGTCGTCAGCCCCAGCATTTT
14,-,TRBJ1-5,-,TRBV30,CAWSVQASNQPQHF,TGTGCCTGGAGTGTACAGGCTAGCAATCAGCCCCAGCATTTT
12,-,TRBJ2-2,-,TRBV7-2,CASSLWAGELFF,TGTGCCAGCAGCTTATGGGCCGGGGAGCTGTTTTTT
15,TRBD2,TRBJ2-7,-,TRBV10-1,CASSESRSGGAEQYF,TGCGCCAGCAGTGAGTCTAGGAGCGGGGGGGCCGAGCAGTACTTC
16,-,TRBJ1-6,-,TRBV28,CASSLRMTGRASPLHF,TGTGCCAGCAGTTTACGAATGACAGGTAGAGCTTCACCCCTCCACTTT
13,-,TRBJ2-3,-,TRBV11-3,CASSLGLADTQYF,TGTGCCAGCAGCTTAGGACTAGCAGATACGCAGTATTTT
17,TRBD1,TRBJ1-6,-,TRBV7-8,CASSLTGPQGGNSPLHF,TGTGCCAGCAGCTTAACAGGGCCCCAAGGGGGCAATTCACCCCTCCACTTT
15,TRBD2,TRBJ2-3,-,TRBV6-5,CASSTPGLAGDTQYF,TGTGCCAGCAGTACTCCGGGACTAGCGGGAGATACGCAGTATTTT
12,-,TRBJ1-2,-,TRBV2,CASSEWQGGYTF,TGTGCCAGCAGTGAATGGCAGGGTGGCTACACCTTC
14,TRBD1,TRBJ1-6,-,TRBV30,CAWSTGTGPWALHF,TGTGCCTGGAGTACCGGGACAGGACCGTGGGCCCTCCACTTT
14,-,TRBJ1-3,-,TRBV7-2,CASSLGPSGNTIYF,TGTGCCAGCAGCTTAGGTCCCTCTGGAAACACCATATATTTT
16,TRBD2,TRBJ2-2,medium-sized,TRBV4-3,CASSQGAGGIPGELFF,TGCGCCAGCAGCCAAGGGGCGGGGGGTATTCCCGGGGAGCTGTTTTTT
14,-,TRBJ1-6,-,TRBV4-2,CASSPEVGGSPLHF,TGTGCCAGCAGCCCAGAGGTCGGCGGTTCACCCCTCCACTTT
13,-,TRBJ1-1,-,TRBV27,CASRRGSHTEAFF,TGTGCCAGCAGGAGGGGCTCTCACACTGAAGCTTTCTTT
17,TRBD2,TRBJ2-2,-,TRBV11-2,CASGAPGGASNTGELFF,TGTGCCAGCGGAGCCCCGGGGGGGGCATCGAACACCGGGGAGCTGTTTTTT
15,-,TRBJ1-1,-,TRBV19,CASSSGDTPNTEAFF,TGTGCCAGTAGTAGTGGGGACACCCCGAACACTGAAGCTTTCTTT
13,-,TRBJ1-5,few,TRBV5-1,CASSLEGGQPQHF,TGCGCCAGCAGCTTGGAAGGGGGTCAGCCCCAGCATTTT
16,-,TRBJ1-4,-,TRBV11-3,CASSLGRGTQNEKLFF,TGTGCCAGCAGCTTAGGTAGAGGTACCCAAAATGAAAAACTGTTTTTT
15,TRBD1,TRBJ2-7,-,TRBV6-6,CASSSPGTGAYEQYF,TGTGCCAGCAGTTCCCCCGGGACAGGGGCCTACGAGCAGTACTTC
14,-,TRBJ2-2,-,TRBV30,CAWRSPGSLGELFF,TGTGCCTGGAGGAGCCCAGGGTCCCTCGGGGAGCTGTTTTTT
15,TRBD1,TRBJ2-6,-,TRBV4-2,CASSSGQGPANVLTF,TGTGCCAGCAGCTCGGGACAGGGGCCTGCCAACGTCCTGACTTTC
15,-,TRBJ1-2,-,TRBV19,CASSIRSALSYGYTF,TGTGCCAGTAGTATTCGGTCAGCGCTTTCCTATGGCTACACCTTC
15,-,TRBJ2-7,-,TRBV28,CASSYIRQGIHEQYF,TGTGCCAGCAGTTATATCCGTCAGGGTATCCACGAGCAGTACTTC
16,-,TRBJ1-4,-,TRBV28,CASGSPRGRTGEKLFF,TGTGCCAGCGGTTCGCCTCGGGGGCGTACGGGGGAAAAACTGTTTTTT
15,-,TRBJ1-1,-,TRBV28,CASSLGAGSNTEAFF,TGTGCCAGCAGTTTAGGGGCAGGGTCGAACACTGAAGCTTTCTTT
15,TRBD1,TRBJ1-5,-,TRBV19,CASRKTGGSNQPQHF,TGTGCCAGTAGGAAGACAGGGGGGAGCAATCAGCCCCAGCATTTT
14,-,TRBJ1-5,few,TRBV28,CASSLVLGGQPQHF,TGTGCCAGCAGTTTAGTCCTGGGAGGTCAGCCCCAGCATTTT
16,TRBD1,TRBJ1-2,-,TRBV5-1,CASTFTTGGRRYGYTF,TGCGCCAGCACCTTTACAACAGGGGGCCGGCGGTATGGCTACACCTTC
13,-,TRBJ1-3,few,TRBV9,CASSWGDGNTIYF,TGTGCCAGCAGCTGGGGTGATGGAAACACCATATATTTT
16,-,TRBJ1-4,once,TRBV7-2,CASSLRWGPTNEKLFF,TGTGCCAGCAGCCTGCGATGGGGCCCAACTAATGAAAAACTGTTTTTT
14,-,TRBJ1-5,once,TRBV4-3,CASSLGQSNQPQHF,TGCGCCAGCAGCCTAGGACAGAGCAATCAGCCCCAGCATTTT
15,-,TRBJ2-5,-,TRBV7-9,CASSLTGAYQETQYF,TGTGCCAGCAGCTTAACGGGGGCCTACCAAGAGACCCAGTACTTC
14,-,TRBJ1-5,-,TRBV7-9,CASSLDFEHQPQHF,TGTGCCAGCAGCCTTGACTTCGAACATCAGCCCCAGCATTTT
15,TRBD1,TRBJ1-4,-,TRBV7-2,CASSLSGQRNEKLFF,TGTGCCAGCAGCTTGTCGGGACAGCGGAATGAAAAACTGTTTTTT
15,-,TRBJ1-2,once,TRBV18,CASSPPKSRIYGYTF,TGTGCCAGCTCACCACCGAAATCACGGATCTATGGCTACACCTTC
12,-,TRBJ1-3,-,TRBV18,CASSPFGNTIYF,TGTGCCAGCTCACCATTCGGAAACACCATATATTTT